These T cell receptor beta chains were read from a single sample in a study of T cells in Graves' hyperthyroidism and ophthalmopathy. MiXCR, applied by TCRdb to the multiplex PCR reads, yields one record per CDR3 protein. The sample comprises some 400,000 distinct CDR3 sequences, about a fifth of which are singletons, and 3% to 4.5% rests with the top ten. Sequencing was performed on blood. Receptors were obtained from a woman between 18 and 29 years old with Graves' hyperthyroidism. Each CDR3 is given with its conserved first and last residue. A D gene is named only where the DNA matches it firmly. Clone sizes are given selectively: once, few, many, or a class where the clone is expanded.

clone size | D gene | J gene | V gene | CDR3 DNA | CDR3 protein
many | TRBD2 | TRBJ2-7 | TRBV5-5 | TGTGCCAGCCGGCGGGGGGGCCGCGACGAGCAGTACTTC | CASRRGGRDEQYF
many | TRBD1 | TRBJ1-2 | TRBV20-1 | TGCAGTGCTAGCTCTGGGACAGTTAACTATGGCTACACCTTC | CSASSGTVNYGYTF
many | . | TRBJ1-2 | TRBV27 | TGTGCCAGCAGTTGGGGAGAGGCCTATGGCTACACCTTC | CASSWGEAYGYTF
. | . | TRBJ2-7 | TRBV6-2/TRBV6-3 | TGTGCCAGCAGTCGCGGGACAGTTGCCGGCGGGCAGTACTTC | CASSRGTVAGGQYF
. | . | TRBJ1-5 | TRBV28 | TGTGCCAGCAGTTTATCAGAGGGTAACCAGCCCCAGCATTTT | CASSLSEGNQPQHF
many | TRBD2 | TRBJ2-7 | TRBV7-2 | TGTGCCAGCAGCTCGAGCGGGGGCTCCTACGAGCAGTACTTC | CASSSSGGSYEQYF
many | . | TRBJ1-1 | TRBV6-5 | TGTGCCAGCAGTTCTGGGCCGGACACTGAAGCTTTCTTT | CASSSGPDTEAFF
many | . | TRBJ1-1 | TRBV20-1 | TGCAGTGCTAGCCGGGACGGCCGGATGAACACTGAAGCTTTCTTT | CSASRDGRMNTEAFF
many | . | TRBJ1-2 | TRBV28 | TGTGCCAGCAGTTTGCCTCCCCCCCGGTCCACGAACGTATTTAACTATGGCTACACCTTC | CASSLPPPRSTNVFNYGYTF
. | . | TRBJ2-5 | TRBV10-3 | TGTGCCATCAGCGGGGACACTATAGGAGAGACCCAGTACTTC | CAISGDTIGETQYF